These 22 T cell receptor beta chains were all obtained from the same sample, sequenced in a study of blood T cell repertoires in COVID-19. The table came from immunoSEQ multiplex PCR; TCRdb's copy has only in-frame clones and leaves some out. This table holds 300,000 to 350,000 clones, about nine tenths found once. The sequenced material came from PBMCs or T cells enriched from blood (not recorded which). Source of these receptors: a woman in her 30s who had been exposed to COVID-19.

The V call is TRBV5-6, the J call TRBJ2-3; 7 bases fit TRBD1. The CDR3 covers 16 residues. Trimming at V came to 4 bases and at J to 2 bases, leaving 10 bases not matched to a gene. Per germline, CDR1 SGHDT and CDR2 YYEEEE. CDR3 region: CASSPKGAGITDTQYF. The CDR3 DNA sequence: TGTGCCAGCAGCCCAAAGGGGGCAGGGATCACAGATACGCAGTATTTT.

The rearrangement uses TRBV6-5 and TRBJ1-2; 7 nucleotides agree with TRBD1. The trim removed 6 bases at V and 0 bases at J, leaving 7 bases unmatched. The germline V gene has CDR1 MNHEY and CDR2 SVGAGI. This CDR3 has 15 amino acids. The CDR3 sequence is CASRRTGRANYGYTF. The CDR3 DNA follows: TGTGCCAGCAGGCGGACAGGCCGAGCTAACTATGGCTACACCTTC.

This rearrangement joins TRBV5-1 to TRBJ2-1, with D possibly matching TRBD1 (6 bases). Looked up from germline, CDR1 is SGHRS and CDR2 is YFSETQ. Trimming stripped 5 bases from V and 6 bases from J, with 12 bases between. The CDR3 is made up of 13 amino acids. CDR3 protein: CASSLGDINEQFF. CDR3 nucleotides: TGCGCCAGCAGTCTGGGGGACATCAATGAGCAGTTCTTC.

The chain is built from TRBV11-3 and TRBJ2-1, with a weak D call TRBD2 (6 bases). The CDR3 loop spans 15 amino acids. V lost 2 bases, J lost 8 bases, and 16 bases lay in between. CDR1 and CDR2 from the germline V gene are SGHNT and YENEEA. For the CDR3, the DNA is TGTGCCAGCAGCTTAAAGGGGAGGATCCTCGATGAGCAGTTCTTC. As protein: CASSLKGRILDEQFF.

The J gene is TRBJ2-7, the V gene TRBV9; 10 bases match TRBD2. The CDR3 contains 15 residues. Germline CDR1 is SGDLS and CDR2 is YYNGEE. The V segment lost 1 base and the J segment 5 bases; nucleotides outside the gene matches: 6. The DNA for the CDR3 is TGTGCCAGCAGCGTATCAGCGGGAGGGCCTAACGAGCAGTACTTC. Residues: CASSVSAGGPNEQYF.

The chain links TRBV28 to TRBJ2-1, with D perhaps TRBD2 (5 bases). The ends were cut back, 6 bases at V and 1 base at J, with 13 bases in the middle. The CDR3 spans 15 residues. CDR1 and CDR2 from the germline V gene are MDHEN and SYDVKM. This CDR3 is CASRDIARSYNEQFF. Here the CDR3 DNA reads TGTGCCAGCAGAGATATAGCGCGGTCCTACAATGAGCAGTTCTTC. The full variable domain, completed using reference TRBV28 and TRBJ2-1, is DVKVTQSSRYLVKRTGEKVFLECVQDMDHENMFWYRQDPGLGLRLIYFSYDVKMKEKGDIPEGYSVSREKKERFSLILESASTNQTSMYLCASRDIARSYNEQFFGPGTRLTVL.

J is TRBJ2-7 and V is TRBV27, with 10 positions matching TRBD2. This CDR3 is built from 15 residues. V gave up 6 bases and J gave up 4 bases; unmatched junction bases: 9. Germline values: CDR1 MNHEY, CDR2 SMNVEV (reference sequence). CDR3 DNA sequence: TGTGCCAGCAGGCCCGGGACTAGCGTTTCGTACGAGCAGTACTTC. Translating it yields CASRPGTSVSYEQYF.

This clone was seen only once. The chain combines TRBV19 with TRBJ1-1; TRBD1 agrees at 9 bases. The CDR3 has 13 amino acids. The germline gives CDR1 LNHDA, CDR2 SQIVND (reference sequence). With 7 bases clipped from V and 5 bases from J, the junction kept 5 bases outside the gene matches. CDR3 DNA sequence: TGTGCCAGTACCGTGACAGGGGGGACTGAAGCTTTCTTT. Translation gives CASTVTGGTEAFF.

The chain recombines TRBV28 with TRBJ2-7, with D tentatively TRBD2 (6 bases). The CDR3 runs to 16 residues. V lost 3 bases, J lost 3 bases, and 18 bases lay in between. Germline V gives CDR1 MDHEN, CDR2 SYDVKM. The CDR3 DNA sequence: TGTGCCAGCAGTTTCCTTAGCGGACTGACAATCTACGAGCAGTACTTC. This gives the protein CASSFLSGLTIYEQYF.

The chain combines TRBV12-5 with TRBJ2-1, with D maybe TRBD1 (6 bases). Trimming pared 2 bases from V and 1 base from J, leaving 9 bases between. Per the germline V gene, CDR1 is LGHNT and CDR2 is FRNRAP. The length of the CDR3 is 15 residues. CDR3 nucleotides: TGTGCTAGTGGTTTGCCACAGGGTTCCTACAATGAGCAGTTCTTC. Its protein is CASGLPQGSYNEQFF.

DNA of the CDR3: TGTGCCAGCAGCTCTCAGACAAGGACCCAGTACTTC. It translates to CASSSQTRTQYF. The gene calls are TRBV12-3 or TRBV12-4 and TRBJ2-5; D not resolved. V lost 6 bases to trimming and J lost 7 bases, with 12 bases between them. The CDR3 length is 12 residues.

The V and J genes are TRBV27 and TRBJ1-3, with D possibly being TRBD1 (5 bases). Trimming took off 5 bases at V and 2 bases at J, with 13 bases between the two ends. The CDR3 runs to 15 residues. From germline, CDR1 is MNHEY and CDR2 SMNVEV (reference sequence). For the CDR3, the DNA is TGTGCCAGCAGTCCCTGGCCAGGGACTGGAAACACCATATATTTT. This sequence encodes CASSPWPGTGNTIYF.

As for this clone: The junction departs from germline at one end; a sequencing error may be responsible. The identical CDR3 is also encoded by other nucleotide sequences in the sample. CDR3 residues: CASSLTPSSYNEQFF. As DNA, the CDR3 is TGTGCCAGCAGCCTAACCCCGAGCTCCTACAATGAGCAGTTCTTC. The chain joins TRBV7-3 to TRBJ2-1; no clear D. This CDR3 is 15 amino acids long. CDR1 and CDR2 (germline): SGHTA, FQGTGA.

The rearrangement uses TRBV5-1 and TRBJ2-6, with D possibly TRBD2 on 5 matching bases. Germline CDR1 is SGHRS and CDR2 is YFSETQ. The CDR3 contains 16 residues. Trimming removed 4 bases from V and 0 bases from J, with 11 bases in between. CDR3 DNA sequence: TGCGCCAGCAGCCCCACCGGGGTCTCTGGGGCCAACGTCCTGACTTTC. Translation: CASSPTGVSGANVLTF.

The chain uses TRBV13 and TRBJ2-1, with TRBD1 matching over 9 bases. V shed 4 bases, J shed 6 bases, and the junction held 4 bases outside the gene matches. Germline lookup yields CDR1 PRHDT and CDR2 FYEKMQ (reference sequence). The CDR3 is 14 amino acids. The CDR3 is CASSSRTGANEQFF. The DNA of the CDR3 is TGTGCCAGCAGCTCACGGACAGGGGCCAATGAGCAGTTCTTC.

This chain uses TRBV5-1 with TRBJ2-1, with D possibly TRBD2 on 5 matching bases. Germline CDR1 is SGHRS and CDR2 is YFSETQ. This CDR3 region has 17 residues. The V end was cut by 4 bases, the J end by 0 bases, with 17 bases between. In nucleotides, the CDR3 is TGCGCCAGCAGCCCTACCACTCAGCGGATCTCCTACAATGAGCAGTTCTTC. Translating it yields CASSPTTQRISYNEQFF.

The rearrangement links TRBV27 to TRBJ1-5; D not resolved. Germline V gene data show CDR1 as MNHEY and CDR2 as SMNVEV (reference sequence). V was pared by 6 bases and J by 2 bases, with 8 bases between. This CDR3 has 13 residues. The CDR3 bases are TGTGCCAGCAGAAAGGGAGGCAATCAGCCCCAGCATTTT. Encoded protein: CASRKGGNQPQHF.

The V and J genes are TRBV27 and TRBJ1-2; D is uncertain. Trimming removed 0 bases at V and 4 bases at J, with 12 bases between. Germline loops: CDR1 MNHEY, CDR2 SMNVEV (reference sequence). The CDR3 consists of 15 residues. The CDR3 here is CASSLSHSLPYGYTF. DNA for the CDR3: TGTGCCAGCAGTTTATCCCACAGCCTCCCCTATGGCTACACCTTC.

The chain carries TRBV5-1 and TRBJ2-1; possibly TRBD2 for D (6 bases). CDR1 SGHRS and CDR2 YFSETQ come from the germline V gene. CDR3 length equals 15 residues. Trimming shortened V by 1 base and J by 8 bases, and 16 bases separated the two germline ends. For the CDR3, the DNA is TGCGCCAGCAGCTTGTGGGCCGGGAGAGGCTATGAGCAGTTCTTC. Translation: CASSLWAGRGYEQFF.

The V gene is TRBV4-2, the J gene TRBJ1-5; D perhaps matches TRBD1 (5 bases). With 5 bases removed from V and 3 bases from J, the gap between germline ends came to 14 bases. CDR3 length: 15 amino acids. CDR1 is LGHNA and CDR2 is YNFKEQ in the germline V gene. For the CDR3, the DNA is TGTGCCAGCAGCACCAATCCAGGGTACAATCAGCCCCAGCATTTT. This codes for CASSTNPGYNQPQHF.

The chain couples TRBV18 to TRBJ2-1, with TRBD2 matching 7 bases. Germline V gene data show CDR1 as KGHSH and CDR2 as LQKENI. The length of the CDR3 is 15 residues. Unmatched junction bases numbered 5, after V lost 1 base and J lost 5 bases. The CDR3 bases are TGTGCCAGCTCACCACTTCCTAGCGGAAACAATGAGCAGTTCTTC. It yields the protein CASSPLPSGNNEQFF.

This chain uses TRBV7-9 with TRBJ2-1; TRBD2 agrees at 7 bases. The CDR3 loop spans 14 amino acids. V lost 3 bases, J lost 6 bases, and 5 bases stayed unmatched. CDR1 is SEHNR and CDR2 is FQNEAQ in the germline V gene (reference sequence). The CDR3 here is CASSFRLAGNEQFF. In DNA form, the CDR3 reads TGTGCCAGCAGCTTTCGACTAGCCGGCAATGAGCAGTTCTTC.